This TCR beta chain was sequenced in a study of post-analysis software for immune sequencing data. With 5 bases clipped from V and 0 bases from J, the junction kept 9 bases outside the gene matches. This CDR3 comprises 17 residues. Worth noting for this clonotype: Its antigen is currently unknown.

Findings of the study overall: A handful of TRBV segments, including TRBV5-6, TRBV5-1 and TRBV20-1, were more frequent in patients than controls.

Prepared TCR beta cDNA libraries contained unique molecular identifiers. Using its own MiXCR run on the PCR reads, TCRdb lists one record per CDR3 protein. The top ten clones hold around 11% of a sample with hundreds of thousands of distinct CDR3 sequences, 59% of them seen once. Material for sequencing was blood. This clonotype was sampled from a girl aged 2 to 10 with multiple sclerosis. The V and J genes are TRBV12-3 or TRBV12-4 and TRBJ2-3, with 9 positions matching TRBD1. CDR3 nucleotide sequence: TGTGCCAGCAGTACAGGGGGCGCGTCCTTTAGCACAGATACGCAGTATTTT. This gives the protein CASSTGGASFSTDTQYF.